The clone carrying this TCR beta chain has only a few counts. Its specificity is unknown. V was cut by 6 bases and J by 4 bases, with 15 bases left in between. The CDR3 has 14 amino acids. Per germline, CDR1 MNHEY and CDR2 SVGAGI. The data originate from a study of early T cells in non-severe SARS-CoV-2 infection. The study, taken as a whole, reports: Reliance on VDJdb matching favored anti-spike CD8 responses; private and CD4 specificities were missed.

In the library, individual cDNA molecules carried attached unique molecular identifiers. TCRdb reprocessed the 5' RACE reads via MiXCR and lists one record per CDR3 protein. The sample records tens of thousands of distinct CDR3 sequences, about 15% being singletons. The chain is built from TRBV6-5 and TRBJ1-1; D is unresolved. Sequencing was carried out using whole blood. This receptor was obtained from an adult who was a healthcare worker with PCR-confirmed SARS-CoV-2 infection or an uninfected control (not recorded which). DNA of the CDR3: TGTGCCAGCAGCAGTCCAAGAGGAGTCACTGAAGCTTTCTTT. It encodes CASSSPRGVTEAFF.